The sequence of this T cell receptor beta chain was determined in a study of T-cell memory formation after mild COVID-19. Regarding the study as a whole: That cross-reactive memory joined was suggested by some responding clones appearing in pre-infection memory.

The CDR3 has 15 amino acids. V lost 8 bases and J lost 2, with 18 bases in between. Germline V gene lookup returns CDR1 MNHEY and CDR2 SMNVEV (reference sequence). TCRalpha and TCRbeta libraries used 5'RACE with constant-segment primers and UMIs. TCRdb re-analysed the 5' RACE reads in MiXCR, keeping a single row per CDR3 protein. Of about 450,000 distinct CDR3 sequences in the sample, 20% to 30% were seen once. Details on this clonotype: Its antigen is not identified.

The TCR was taken from an adult woman who had mild COVID-19 (a few samples of this study predate the infection). Cell type and time point are not known. J is TRBJ1-2 and V is TRBV27; D is perhaps TRBD1 (6 bases). Material for sequencing was PBMCs or a T cell subset sorted from them (not recorded which). Here the CDR3 reads CASGRTTGLNYGYTF. The CDR3, as DNA: TGTGCCAGCGGTAGGACGACAGGACTAAACTATGGCTACACCTTC.